These T cell receptor beta chains were read from a single sample in a study of Ad26.COV2.S vaccination and SARS-CoV-2 variants. Assay used: immunoSEQ multiplex PCR; TCRdb lists only in-frame clones, some missing. The table records some 350,000 clones, 70% to 90% of them present only once. The source was peripheral blood, collected in a trial of Ad26.COV2.S vaccine versus placebo. Every receptor here comes from a person between 18 and 65 years old who received the Ad26.COV2.S COVID-19 vaccine or a placebo. Each CDR3 is given with its conserved first and last residue. Each record gives: clone size, V gene, D gene, J gene, CDR3 protein, CDR3 DNA. D genes are given only for firm matches. Part of the rows lack a size; the others show once, few, many or a class for expanded clones.

abundance: NA; v_gene: TRBV2; d_gene: TRBD2; j_gene: TRBJ2-7; CDR3aa: CASSRLADYQSYEQYF; CDR3nt: TGTGCCAGCAGTAGACTAGCGGATTATCAGTCCTACGAGCAGTACTTC
abundance: NA; v_gene: TRBV28; d_gene: TRBD1; j_gene: TRBJ1-6; CDR3aa: CASCPGGHFPNSPLHF; CDR3nt: TGTGCCAGCTGCCCAGGGGGCCACTTTCCTAATTCACCCCTCCACTTT
abundance: NA; v_gene: TRBV5-6; d_gene: NA; j_gene: TRBJ2-5; CDR3aa: CASSLVWGQETQYF; CDR3nt: TGTGCCAGCAGCTTGGTTTGGGGCCAAGAGACCCAGTACTTC
abundance: NA; v_gene: TRBV11-2; d_gene: TRBD2; j_gene: TRBJ2-1; CDR3aa: CASSIPRGAGVVDEQFF; CDR3nt: TGTGCCAGCAGCATCCCTAGAGGGGCGGGAGTGGTCGATGAGCAGTTCTTC
abundance: NA; v_gene: TRBV5-8; d_gene: NA; j_gene: TRBJ1-4; CDR3aa: CASSAPGYYEKLFF; CDR3nt: TGTGCCAGCAGCGCTCCGGGGTATTATGAAAAACTGTTTTTT
abundance: NA; v_gene: TRBV30; d_gene: NA; j_gene: TRBJ2-7; CDR3aa: CAWSQGGVLAAEQYF; CDR3nt: TGTGCCTGGAGTCAAGGTGGGGTCTTGGCCGCCGAGCAGTACTTC
abundance: NA; v_gene: TRBV6-2/TRBV6-3; d_gene: NA; j_gene: TRBJ2-3; CDR3aa: CASSYSEGSGVSTDTQYF; CDR3nt: TGTGCCAGCAGTTACTCCGAAGGGTCCGGGGTTAGCACAGATACGCAGTATTTT
abundance: NA; v_gene: TRBV28; d_gene: NA; j_gene: TRBJ1-5; CDR3aa: CASSFLYYFTNSNQPQHF; CDR3nt: TGTGCCAGCAGTTTTTTATATTACTTCACCAATAGCAATCAGCCCCAGCATTTT
abundance: NA; v_gene: TRBV19; d_gene: NA; j_gene: TRBJ2-7; CDR3aa: CASSIVLGAGEQYF; CDR3nt: TGTGCCAGTAGTATAGTGCTGGGGGCAGGCGAGCAGTACTTC
abundance: NA; v_gene: TRBV30; d_gene: NA; j_gene: TRBJ1-5; CDR3aa: CAWSVRDGAYNSNQPQHF; CDR3nt: TGTGCCTGGAGTGTACGGGACGGCGCCTATAATAGCAATCAGCCCCAGCATTTT
abundance: NA; v_gene: TRBV29-1; d_gene: NA; j_gene: TRBJ2-1; CDR3aa: CSVEDAHRGGSYNEQFF; CDR3nt: TGCAGCGTTGAAGACGCCCACAGGGGGGGCTCCTACAATGAGCAGTTCTTC
abundance: few; v_gene: TRBV7-2; d_gene: NA; j_gene: TRBJ2-7; CDR3aa: CASSLSGPISEQYF; CDR3nt: TGTGCCAGCAGCTTATCCGGGCCAATTTCCGAGCAGTACTTC
abundance: NA; v_gene: TRBV7-2; d_gene: TRBD2; j_gene: TRBJ2-5; CDR3aa: CASSFSGGPETQYF; CDR3nt: TGTGCCAGCAGCTTTAGCGGGGGGCCAGAGACCCAGTACTTC
abundance: NA; v_gene: TRBV25-1; d_gene: NA; j_gene: TRBJ1-4; CDR3aa: CASSGFRRGFEEKLFF; CDR3nt: TGTGCCAGCAGTGGGTTTCGCAGGGGATTTGAAGAAAAACTGTTTTTT
abundance: once; v_gene: TRBV30; d_gene: TRBD2; j_gene: TRBJ2-5; CDR3aa: CAWSSGSGRETQYF; CDR3nt: TGTGCCTGGAGTTCCGGGAGCGGGAGAGAGACCCAGTACTTC
abundance: NA; v_gene: TRBV25-1; d_gene: NA; j_gene: TRBJ2-7; CDR3aa: CASSTTGLGSYEQYF; CDR3nt: TGTGCCAGCAGTACAACAGGGCTCGGCTCCTACGAGCAGTACTTC
abundance: NA; v_gene: TRBV4-1; d_gene: NA; j_gene: TRBJ2-1; CDR3aa: CASSPGGSSYNEQFF; CDR3nt: TGCGCCAGCAGCCCAGGGGGGAGCTCCTACAATGAGCAGTTCTTC
abundance: NA; v_gene: TRBV3-1/TRBV3-2; d_gene: TRBD2; j_gene: TRBJ2-1; CDR3aa: CASSQDLKASGANEQFF; CDR3nt: TGTGCCAGCAGCCAAGATTTAAAGGCTAGCGGGGCCAATGAGCAGTTCTTC
abundance: NA; v_gene: TRBV7-9; d_gene: NA; j_gene: TRBJ1-1; CDR3aa: CASSLSGLQNTEAFF; CDR3nt: TGTGCCAGCAGCTTGTCCGGGCTCCAGAACACTGAAGCTTTCTTT
abundance: NA; v_gene: TRBV29-1; d_gene: NA; j_gene: TRBJ1-5; CDR3aa: CSASLGDQPQHF; CDR3nt: TGCAGCGCGTCACTGGGGGATCAGCCCCAGCATTTT
abundance: NA; v_gene: TRBV3-1/TRBV3-2; d_gene: TRBD2; j_gene: TRBJ2-5; CDR3aa: CASSLSGLATQETQYF; CDR3nt: TGTGCCAGCAGCCTGTCGGGACTAGCAACCCAAGAGACCCAGTACTTC
abundance: once; v_gene: TRBV5-1; d_gene: NA; j_gene: TRBJ2-1; CDR3aa: CASSLGTRNEQFF; CDR3nt: TGCGCCAGCAGCTTGGGGACGAGAAATGAGCAGTTCTTC
abundance: few; v_gene: TRBV6-2/TRBV6-3; d_gene: NA; j_gene: TRBJ1-1; CDR3aa: CASSGWRNTEAFF; CDR3nt: TGTGCCAGCAGTGGGTGGAGGAACACTGAAGCTTTCTTT
abundance: NA; v_gene: TRBV14; d_gene: TRBD1; j_gene: TRBJ1-1; CDR3aa: CASSQGGQGMNTEAFF; CDR3nt: TGTGCCAGCAGCCAAGGCGGACAGGGGATGAACACTGAAGCTTTCTTT
abundance: NA; v_gene: TRBV29-1; d_gene: NA; j_gene: TRBJ1-5; CDR3aa: CSVEHPLKGPQHF; CDR3nt: TGCAGCGTTGAGCACCCACTCAAGGGGCCCCAGCATTTT
abundance: NA; v_gene: TRBV5-6; d_gene: TRBD1; j_gene: TRBJ1-2; CDR3aa: CASSLAPDRGKNYGYTF; CDR3nt: TGTGCCAGCAGCTTGGCCCCGGACAGGGGCAAAAACTATGGCTACACCTTC
abundance: NA; v_gene: TRBV7-9; d_gene: TRBD1; j_gene: TRBJ1-4; CDR3aa: CASSFSGGNEKLFF; CDR3nt: TGTGCCAGCAGCTTTTCAGGGGGAAACGAAAAACTGTTTTTT
abundance: NA; v_gene: TRBV27; d_gene: TRBD2; j_gene: TRBJ2-3; CDR3aa: CASSPRERGGLDTQYF; CDR3nt: TGTGCCAGCAGTCCCCGGGAGCGGGGGGGCCTTGATACGCAGTATTTT
abundance: NA; v_gene: TRBV18; d_gene: NA; j_gene: TRBJ2-5; CDR3aa: CASSPTEETQYF; CDR3nt: TGTGCCAGCTCACCCACAGAAGAGACCCAGTACTTC
abundance: NA; v_gene: TRBV7-9; d_gene: TRBD1; j_gene: TRBJ1-2; CDR3aa: CASSTGVGDGYTF; CDR3nt: TGTGCCAGCAGCACAGGGGTCGGCGATGGCTACACCTTC
abundance: NA; v_gene: TRBV7-2; d_gene: NA; j_gene: TRBJ1-1; CDR3aa: CASSLARPKGGEAFF; CDR3nt: TGTGCCAGCAGCTTAGCTCGGCCAAAGGGGGGAGAAGCTTTCTTT
abundance: NA; v_gene: TRBV18; d_gene: TRBD2; j_gene: TRBJ2-5; CDR3aa: CASSPILAGRDQYF; CDR3nt: TGTGCCAGCTCACCCATACTAGCGGGTCGGGACCAGTACTTC
abundance: NA; v_gene: TRBV7-8; d_gene: TRBD2; j_gene: TRBJ2-1; CDR3aa: CASSLQAGYNEQFF; CDR3nt: TGTGCCAGCAGCTTACAAGCGGGGTACAATGAGCAGTTCTTC
abundance: NA; v_gene: TRBV28; d_gene: TRBD2; j_gene: TRBJ2-7; CDR3aa: CASRVTSGTAYEQYF; CDR3nt: TGTGCCAGCAGAGTGACTAGCGGGACGGCCTACGAGCAGTACTTC
abundance: NA; v_gene: TRBV3-1/TRBV3-2; d_gene: TRBD2; j_gene: TRBJ2-7; CDR3aa: CASSQALTGASGNGQYF; CDR3nt: TGTGCCAGCAGCCAGGCTCTAACGGGAGCTAGCGGGAACGGGCAGTACTTC
abundance: NA; v_gene: TRBV9; d_gene: TRBD1; j_gene: TRBJ2-7; CDR3aa: CASSPAVGTGVYEQYF; CDR3nt: TGTGCCAGCAGCCCCGCGGTTGGGACAGGGGTCTACGAGCAGTACTTC
abundance: NA; v_gene: TRBV18; d_gene: NA; j_gene: TRBJ1-1; CDR3aa: CASSLNGGTANTEAFF; CDR3nt: TGTGCCAGCTCACTCAACGGGGGCACAGCGAACACTGAAGCTTTCTTT
abundance: NA; v_gene: TRBV6-2/TRBV6-3; d_gene: NA; j_gene: TRBJ2-7; CDR3aa: CASSREDYLPYEQYF; CDR3nt: TGTGCCAGCAGTAGGGAGGACTACCTACCCTACGAGCAGTACTTC
abundance: NA; v_gene: TRBV10-1; d_gene: NA; j_gene: TRBJ2-7; CDR3aa: CASSDPRDGAYEQYF; CDR3nt: TGCGCCAGCAGTGATCCCCGGGACGGAGCCTACGAGCAGTACTTC
abundance: few; v_gene: TRBV7-9; d_gene: TRBD1; j_gene: TRBJ2-7; CDR3aa: CASSTGLGQGSYEQYF; CDR3nt: TGTGCCAGCAGCACGGGCCTGGGACAGGGGTCCTACGAGCAGTACTTC
abundance: once; v_gene: TRBV10-1; d_gene: NA; j_gene: TRBJ1-1; CDR3aa: CASSYRENTEAFF; CDR3nt: TGCGCCAGCAGCTACAGGGAGAACACTGAAGCTTTCTTT